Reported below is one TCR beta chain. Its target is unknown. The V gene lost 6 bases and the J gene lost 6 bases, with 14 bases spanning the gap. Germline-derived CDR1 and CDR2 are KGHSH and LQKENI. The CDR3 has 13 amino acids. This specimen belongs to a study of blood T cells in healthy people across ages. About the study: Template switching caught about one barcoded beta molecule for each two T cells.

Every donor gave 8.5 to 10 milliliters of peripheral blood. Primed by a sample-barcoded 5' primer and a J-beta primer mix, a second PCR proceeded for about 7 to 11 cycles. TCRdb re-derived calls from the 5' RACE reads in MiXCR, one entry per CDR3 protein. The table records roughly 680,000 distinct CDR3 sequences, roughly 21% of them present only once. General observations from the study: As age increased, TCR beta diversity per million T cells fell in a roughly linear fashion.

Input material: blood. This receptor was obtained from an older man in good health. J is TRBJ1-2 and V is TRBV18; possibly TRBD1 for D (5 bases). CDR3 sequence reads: CASSLGVGDGYTF. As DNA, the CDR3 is TGTGCCAGCTCCCTGGGGGTAGGCGATGGCTACACCTTC.